This T cell receptor beta chain was obtained from a study of cytomegalovirus exposure and HLA in healthy donors. Study overall: Some 180 million T cells yielded around 120 million unique TCR beta sequences in earlier analysis.

The PCR was carried out with 60 Vbeta primers and 13 Jbeta primers. Measured with immunoSEQ multiplex PCR; TCRdb has only the in-frame clones, and not every one. Its clone listing holds about 130,000 clones. Study-wide points: A previous analysis found most TCR beta V segments productive roughly 87% or roughly 30% of the time.

As for this clone: Its antigen remains unidentified.

This CDR3 comprises 13 residues. The germline gives CDR1 KGHSH, CDR2 LQKENI. The V gene end was trimmed by 3 bases and the J gene end by 5 bases; junction bases not matched to a gene: 4. This clonotype originated in a woman in her thirties or forties in good health and CMV-seropositive. The rearrangement uses TRBV18 and TRBJ2-7; TRBD1 matches 7 bases. Input material: PBMCs. CDR3 coding DNA: TGTGCCAGCTCACCGACAGGGCAACACGAGCAGTACTTC. Amino acid sequence: CASSPTGQHEQYF.